These T cell receptor beta chains were read from a single sample in a study of human T cells and chemical hapten exposure. Each CDR3 protein is one row after TCRdb ran MiXCR on the RACE reads. This table has a few hundred thousand distinct CDR3 sequences, around 7% appearing once. This material consisted of whole blood, taken in connection with sensitization to the hapten diphenylcyclopropenone (DPC). The receptor source for this set is a man in his late teens or twenties with alopecia areata. Some clones in this sample may be carry-over from other donors' samples. Both conserved end residues are trimmed from each CDR3. Size is stated for part of the rows, as once, few or many counts, or as a class when the clone is expanded.

CDR3 | V | size
ASSQDPQGGSYNSPLH | TRBV4-3 | few
ASSFSLGSDYT | TRBV7-6 | few
ASSLASLEAF | TRBV5-5 | once
ASSATASGGKTQY | TRBV9 | few
ASRPFGVGWAEAF | TRBV25-1 | -
ASSSQGYEAF | TRBV7-9 | many
SGGTVSGYT | TRBV29-1 | -
ASSPTGADTQY | TRBV18 | many
ASSLIRTDGYT | TRBV7-2 | many
ASSLTPIETDTQY | TRBV7-2 | few
ASSQSYEQY | TRBV28 | many
ASIGQGSYNEQF | TRBV6-2/TRBV6-3 | few
ASAQQVFTEAF | TRBV28 | many
ASSQPPGVRKETQY | TRBV7-9 | many
ASSFIGRDTEAF | TRBV7-3 | -
ASSFGVDIQY | TRBV7-9 | few
ASSLGTALNTEAF | TRBV7-2 | many
ASSLGGAIDTQY | TRBV28 | few
ASSPTTGLNEKLF | TRBV7-8 | few
ASSKDRGLFGANVLT | TRBV6-2/TRBV6-3 | -
ASSARQGRNSPLH | TRBV9 | few
ASTGLATYNEQF | TRBV12-3/TRBV12-4 | few
ASSPREGYYGYT | TRBV7-2 | -
ASSQEGGNSPLH | TRBV3-1 | many
ASSLARGVHQPQH | TRBV7-9 | -
SAEQGSGQPQH | TRBV20-1 | few
ASSSRDLNSYNEQF | TRBV9 | -
ASSQVGTYNEQF | TRBV4-3 | few
ASSLRGSGELF | TRBV7-3 | -
SASQLTGGYGYT | TRBV20-1 | few
ASTGGPDGYT | TRBV7-9 | -
ATSGRGSNEQF | TRBV24-1 | many
ASSSERRFYTDTQY | TRBV5-8 | -
ASSLQWGANGNTIY | TRBV5-6 | -
ASSSDRLNGYT | TRBV18 | few
ASSLFDRALEAF | TRBV28 | -
ASSFLRGLYNEQF | TRBV28 | few
ASMASGGELHEQF | TRBV12-3/TRBV12-4 | -
ASSSVDRRAANTGELF | TRBV6-5 | -
ASSQDPSGSTEAF | TRBV4-3 | -
SAFLPGTGYNSPLH | TRBV20-1 | many
ASSWNSGKETQY | TRBV6-2/TRBV6-3 | -